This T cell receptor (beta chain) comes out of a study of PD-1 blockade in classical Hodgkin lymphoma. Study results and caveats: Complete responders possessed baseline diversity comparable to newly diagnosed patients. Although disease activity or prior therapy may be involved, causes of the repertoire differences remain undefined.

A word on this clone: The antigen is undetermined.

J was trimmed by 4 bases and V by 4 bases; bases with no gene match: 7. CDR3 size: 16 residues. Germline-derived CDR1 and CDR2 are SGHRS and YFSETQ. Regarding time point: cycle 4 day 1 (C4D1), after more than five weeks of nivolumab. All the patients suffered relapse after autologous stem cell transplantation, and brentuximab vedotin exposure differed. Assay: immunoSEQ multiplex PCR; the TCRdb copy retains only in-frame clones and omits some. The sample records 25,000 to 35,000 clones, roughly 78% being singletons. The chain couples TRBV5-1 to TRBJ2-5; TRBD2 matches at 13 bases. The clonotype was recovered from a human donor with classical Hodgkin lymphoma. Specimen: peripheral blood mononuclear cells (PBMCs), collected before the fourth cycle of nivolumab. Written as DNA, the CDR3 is TGCGCCAGCAGCCCGAGGACTAGCGGGGGAGTAGAGACCCAGTACTTC. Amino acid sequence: CASSPRTSGGVETQYF.